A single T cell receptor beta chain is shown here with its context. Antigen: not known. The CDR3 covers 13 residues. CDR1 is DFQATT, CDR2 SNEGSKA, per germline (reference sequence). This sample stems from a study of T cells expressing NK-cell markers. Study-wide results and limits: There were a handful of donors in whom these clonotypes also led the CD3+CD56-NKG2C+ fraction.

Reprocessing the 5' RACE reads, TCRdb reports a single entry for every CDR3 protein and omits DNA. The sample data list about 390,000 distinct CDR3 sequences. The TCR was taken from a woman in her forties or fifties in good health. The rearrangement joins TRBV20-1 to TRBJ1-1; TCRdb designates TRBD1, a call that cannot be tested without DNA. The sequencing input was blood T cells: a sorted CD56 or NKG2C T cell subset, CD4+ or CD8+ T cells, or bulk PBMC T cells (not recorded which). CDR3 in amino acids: CRALGDRGTEAFF.